This T cell receptor (beta chain) was recorded in a study of PD-1 blockade in mismatch repair-deficient tumors. Across the study: Enrolled 2013-2016, patients had progressing, pretreated mismatch repair-deficient cancers of 12 to 13 types.

This CDR3 spans 16 amino acids. After removal of 2 bases from V and 8 bases from J, the junction contained 14 bases not matched to a gene. Per the germline V gene, CDR1 is MDHEN and CDR2 is SYDVKM. This clone was found a few times. Its antigen is unidentified. Clones were sequenced by immunoSEQ multiplex PCR, and TCRdb holds only the in-frame ones, with some missing. The sample shows about 15,000 clones, about 88% of them seen only once. Indicated time point: 10-day in vitro stimulation with candidate neoantigen peptide 6. All patients were mismatch repair deficient, assessed by either PCR or immunohistochemistry. Each of over 5 ELISpot-reactive candidate peptides was used for roughly 10-day stimulation.

The sequence came from an adult with mismatch repair-deficient cancer. V and J are TRBV28 and TRBJ1-2; 7 nucleotides align to TRBD1. The starting material was cells cultured in vitro, obtained from a patient treated with pembrolizumab. Here the CDR3 DNA reads TGTGCCAGCAGTTTAAGACAGGGCCTATGGAAAAACGGCTACACCTTC. Amino acids: CASSLRQGLWKNGYTF.